One sample yielded the 18 T cell receptor beta chains listed below, sequenced in a study of blood T cell repertoires in COVID-19. TCRdb's copy holds only in-frame clones and misses some; the assay was immunoSEQ multiplex PCR. In the table there are more than 200,000 clones, 87% of which are singletons. Source material: peripheral blood. Receptors were obtained from a man aged 18 to 35 with active or convalescent COVID-19.

The rearrangement joins TRBV15 to TRBJ1-3; possible D gene TRBD1, 6 bases. The germline V gene has CDR1 LNHNV and CDR2 YYDKDF (reference sequence). V dropped 5 bases and J dropped 2 bases, with 10 bases sitting between them. The length of the CDR3 is 14 residues. The CDR3 DNA reads TGTGCCACCAGCCGACCAGGGGCTGGAAACACCATATATTTT. This sequence encodes CATSRPGAGNTIYF.

This clone was observed once. CDR3 coding DNA: TGTGCCAGCAGCCTCCCAGGGGACAGGCCGTTGTACAATGAGCAGTTCTTC. Encoded protein: CASSLPGDRPLYNEQFF. The V call is TRBV5-4, the J call TRBJ2-1, with 8 bases fitting TRBD1. The CDR3 totals 17 residues. The V and J ends lost 4 bases and 4 bases, in that order; junction bases with no gene match: 13. Germline V lookup: CDR1 SGHNT, CDR2 YYREEE (reference sequence).

The chain is built from TRBV7-9 and TRBJ1-3; 7 nucleotides agree with TRBD1. Per the germline V gene, CDR1 is SEHNR and CDR2 is FQNEAQ (reference sequence). CDR3 size: 15 residues. The V gene end was trimmed by 5 bases and the J gene end by 3 bases; junction bases not matched to a gene: 7. The CDR3 is CASSKTGMGGNTIYF. DNA for the CDR3: TGTGCCAGCAGCAAGACAGGGATGGGTGGAAACACCATATATTTT.

The rearrangement joins TRBV6-5 to TRBJ2-3, with 7 bases fitting TRBD1. The CDR3 has 15 residues. Germline assignment: CDR1 MNHEY and CDR2 SVGAGI. The junction had 9 bases not matched to a gene; V was cut back by 5 bases and J by 4 bases. CDR3 region: CASSHGQAGPDTQYF. The CDR3 DNA sequence: TGTGCCAGCAGTCATGGACAGGCCGGGCCAGATACGCAGTATTTT.

The V call is TRBV7-9, the J call TRBJ2-1; TRBD2 aligns across 9 bases. Germline V gene sequence: CDR1 SEHNR, CDR2 FQNEAQ (reference sequence). After removal of 7 bases from V and 7 bases from J, the junction contained 8 bases not matched to a gene. The CDR3 spans 14 residues. The CDR3 sequence is CASTRAGGRNEQFF. Here the CDR3 DNA reads TGTGCCAGCACCCGAGCGGGAGGCCGAAATGAGCAGTTCTTC.

The rearrangement uses TRBV9 and TRBJ1-2; D remains ambiguous. This CDR3 contains 11 residues. The ends were cut back, 0 bases at V and 6 bases at J, with 3 bases in the middle. Germline assignment: CDR1 SGDLS and CDR2 YYNGEE. CDR3 DNA sequence: TGTGCCAGCAGCGTAGGCGATGGCTACACCTTC. Translation gives CASSVGDGYTF.

This clone was seen a few times. V gene TRBV30 combines with J gene TRBJ2-7; 10 positions match TRBD1. The J segment lost 2 bases and the V segment lost 5 bases, leaving 6 bases of the junction unmatched. Per the germline V gene, CDR1 is GTSNPN and CDR2 is SVGIG (reference sequence). The length of the CDR3 is 14 residues. Written as DNA, the CDR3 is TGTGCCTGGGGGGGACAGGGGACTACCTACGAGCAGTACTTC. As protein: CAWGGQGTTYEQYF.

A single count supports this clone. V is TRBV5-1 and J is TRBJ2-1; 14 nucleotides agree with TRBD2. The CDR3 runs 16 residues. V lost 4 bases, J lost 8 bases, and 8 bases stayed unmatched. Germline V gene data show CDR1 as SGHRS and CDR2 as YFSETQ. Here the CDR3 reads CASSHGGTSGGDEQFF. The CDR3 bases are TGCGCCAGCAGCCACGGAGGGACTAGCGGGGGCGATGAGCAGTTCTTC.

This clone was seen once. This chain uses TRBV15 with TRBJ2-1; 8 positions agree with TRBD1. This CDR3 is built from 15 residues. CDR1 LNHNV and CDR2 YYDKDF come from the germline V gene (reference sequence). J lost 0 bases, V lost 7 bases, and 5 bases had no gene match. CDR3 sequence: CATNPTGDSYNEQFF. The CDR3 nucleotides are TGTGCCACCAACCCGACAGGGGACTCCTACAATGAGCAGTTCTTC.

The chain carries TRBV7-9 and TRBJ1-2; 10 bases map to TRBD1. The V and J ends lost 1 base and 4 bases, in that order; junction bases with no gene match: 9. The germline V gene has CDR1 SEHNR and CDR2 FQNEAQ (reference sequence). This CDR3 has 17 amino acids. The CDR3 nucleotides read TGTGCCAGCAGCTTAGGGACCGGGACAGGGGAACGCTATGGCTACACCTTC. It codes for CASSLGTGTGERYGYTF.

This chain links TRBV7-9 with TRBJ2-1; 11 nucleotides agree with TRBD2. With V trimmed by 6 bases and J by 2 bases, 6 bases remained unmatched. Per germline, CDR1 SEHNR and CDR2 FQNEAQ (reference sequence). This CDR3 comprises 16 residues. For the CDR3, the DNA is TGTGCCAGCAGAGAGGGGACTAGCGGAACCTACAATGAGCAGTTCTTC. Its protein is CASREGTSGTYNEQFF.

This chain uses TRBV11-1 with TRBJ2-1; TRBD2 matches at 13 bases. CDR3 length: 16 residues. The V gene's germline CDR1 is SGHAT and CDR2 FQDESV (reference sequence). Trimming removed 5 bases from V and 4 bases from J; junction bases left unmatched: 5. The CDR3 region is CASSLTSGRSYNEQFF. As DNA, the CDR3 is TGTGCCAGCAGCCTGACTAGCGGGAGGAGTTACAATGAGCAGTTCTTC.

The chain couples TRBV6-2 or TRBV6-3 to TRBJ1-5; D remains unclear. CDR1 MNHEY and CDR2 SVGEGT come from the germline V gene. Trimming removed 2 bases from V and 0 bases from J, with 11 bases in between. The CDR3 runs to 16 residues. In nucleotides, the CDR3 is TGTGCCAGCAGTTACCGGGGAGGGAATAGCAATCAGCCCCAGCATTTT. This translates into CASSYRGGNSNQPQHF.

V usage is TRBV5-4 and J usage is TRBJ1-2; a possible D gene is TRBD1 (5 bases). The germline gives CDR1 SGHNT, CDR2 YYREEE (reference sequence). V was pared by 3 bases and J by 5 bases, with 14 bases between. The CDR3 length is 14 residues. The CDR3 DNA is TGTGCCAGCAGCTGGTGCGGGGGGAGGTATGGCTACACCTTC. Protein sequence: CASSWCGGRYGYTF.

The chain links TRBV7-2 to TRBJ2-2, with 11 bases aligning to TRBD2. There are 15 residues in the CDR3. V trimming: 5 bases; J trimming: 7 bases; junction bases outside the gene matches: 6. CDR1 is SGHTA and CDR2 is FQGNSA in the germline V gene. CDR3 coding DNA: TGTGCCAGCAGCACTAGCGGGAGAAGCAACGGGGAGCTGTTTTTT. This encodes CASSTSGRSNGELFF. The full variable domain, rest sourced from reference TRBV7-2 and TRBJ2-2, is GAGVSQSPSNKVTEKGKDVELRCDPISGHTALYWYRQSLGQGLEFLIYFQGNSAPDKSGLPSDRFSAERTGGSVSTLTIQRTQQEDSAVYLCASSTSGRSNGELFFGEGSRLTVL.

CDR3 in amino acids: CAWRQDRGGYTF. The CDR3 coding sequence is TGTGCCTGGAGGCAGGACAGAGGAGGCTACACCTTC. The V call is TRBV30, the J call TRBJ1-2; TRBD1 might be the D (6 bases). V was clipped by 3 bases and J by 8 bases, with 13 bases between them. Germline assignment: CDR1 GTSNPN and CDR2 SVGIG (reference sequence). The CDR3 spans 12 residues.

The V call is TRBV28, the J call TRBJ2-5, with D perhaps matching TRBD2 (6 bases). V was shortened by 4 bases and J by 4 bases, with 16 bases between the two germline ends. The CDR3 runs 15 residues. Germline values: CDR1 MDHEN, CDR2 SYDVKM. CDR3 sequence (DNA): TGTGCCAGCAGTTCCCCTCGACGGGGGAGAGAGACCCAGTACTTC. Translating gives CASSSPRRGRETQYF. Using reference TRBV28 and TRBJ2-5 for the parts outside the CDR3, the full variable domain is DVKVTQSSRYLVKRTGEKVFLECVQDMDHENMFWYRQDPGLGLRLIYFSYDVKMKEKGDIPEGYSVSREKKERFSLILESASTNQTSMYLCASSSPRRGRETQYFGPGTRLLVL.

A single count supports this clone. The chain links TRBV9 to TRBJ2-6; D gene uncertain. Between the trimmed V and J ends, which lost 0 bases and 0 bases, there was a span of 10 bases. The germline gives CDR1 SGDLS, CDR2 YYNGEE. This CDR3 is built from 17 residues. CDR3 nucleotide sequence: TGTGCCAGCAGCGTAGGGCCAGATCCCTCTGGGGCCAACGTCCTGACTTTC. This sequence encodes CASSVGPDPSGANVLTF.